This TCR beta chain was sequenced for a study of CD8+ T cells in alopecia areata. V was clipped by 7 bases and J by 2 bases, with 10 bases between them. Looked up from germline, CDR1 is SGHRS and CDR2 is YFSETQ. This CDR3 is built from 13 residues. Overall study results and limits: Scalp data also include sequences from resident alphabeta T cells of normal skin. Greater clonality was observed in lesional scalp samples, especially alopecia totalis/universalis, versus normal scalp.

Following RNA extraction, reverse transcription yielded cDNA that acted as the sequencing template. The protocol was immunoSEQ multiplex PCR, while the TCRdb copy is restricted to in-frame clones and leaves out a portion. Among 150,000 to 200,000 clones listed, around 54% were seen once. CD4+ and CD8+ T cells were sorted from PBMCs. This clone has just a few counts. Its target is not known. The rearrangement uses TRBV5-1 and TRBJ2-1; TRBD2 is a possible D gene (6 bases). This clonotype was obtained from a human donor in good health. The source material was CD4+ T cells sorted from blood. The CDR3 protein is CASARLAYNEQFF. The CDR3 nucleotides are TGCGCCAGCGCAAGACTAGCCTACAATGAGCAGTTCTTC.